This T cell receptor beta chain was captured by sequencing in a study of T cells in Graves' hyperthyroidism and ophthalmopathy. The germline gives CDR1 DFQATT, CDR2 SNEGSKA (reference sequence). This CDR3 has 14 residues. Trimming left V 3 bases short and J 10 bases short, with 16 bases between. The investigators amplified TCR beta CDR3 regions from RNA transcripts. An initial round of RT-PCR targeting the TCR CDR3 relied on the HTBI primer set. TCRdb fed the multiplex PCR reads into MiXCR, producing one record per CDR3 protein. The sample consists of hundreds of thousands of distinct CDR3 sequences, 45% of them appearing once.

Sequences were obtained from peripheral blood or thyroid tissue (not recorded which). The receptor comes from an adult man with Graves' disease, either hyperthyroidism or ophthalmopathy (not recorded which). This rearrangement joins TRBV20-1 to TRBJ1-6; D is unclear. CDR3 protein: CSASRTRTESPLHF. For the CDR3, the DNA is TGCAGTGCTAGTCGCACTAGGACTGAGTCACCCCTCCACTTT.